This entry lists 8 T cell receptor beta chains sequenced from one sample in a study of CD8 T cells in ankylosing spondylitis. TCRdb recomputed calls from the 5' RACE reads with MiXCR, one row per CDR3 protein. The sample lists 230,000 or so distinct CDR3 sequences; approximately 24% were seen once. The sample comprised blood, either unsorted or a sorted T cell fraction (not recorded which). Receptor source: a male donor with ankylosing spondylitis or in good health (not recorded which).

Ten or more counts support this clonotype. V gene TRBV5-4 combines with J gene TRBJ2-1; 10 nucleotides match TRBD2. CDR3 length: 14 residues. V lost 0 bases and J lost 9; bases outside the gene matches: 3. The germline V gene encodes CDR1 SGHNT and CDR2 YYREEE (reference sequence). CDR3 amino acids: CASSLVAGGGEQFF. DNA of the CDR3: TGTGCCAGCAGCTTGGTAGCGGGGGGTGGTGAGCAGTTCTTC. Variable domain in full (rest from reference TRBV5-4 and TRBJ2-1): ETGVTQSPTHLIKTRGQQVTLRCSSQSGHNTVSWYQQALGQGPQFIFQYYREEENGRGNFPPRFSGLQFPNYSSELNVNALELDDSALYLCASSLVAGGGEQFFGPGTRLTVL.

This clonotype has a count of ten or more. V gene TRBV24-1 combines with J gene TRBJ2-3; 7 bases align to TRBD1. The length of the CDR3 is 14 residues. Germline values: CDR1 KGHDR, CDR2 SFDVKD. The trim removed 6 bases at V and 3 bases at J, leaving 5 bases unmatched. The CDR3 region is CATSHPGGTDTQYF. CDR3 coding DNA: TGTGCCACCAGTCATCCAGGGGGAACAGATACGCAGTATTTT.

This clonotype was observed many times. The chain is built from TRBV20-1 and TRBJ2-5, with D tentatively TRBD1 or TRBD2 (5 bases each). The V end was cut by 6 bases, the J end by 5 bases, with 19 bases between. The length of the CDR3 is 14 residues. The germline V gene encodes CDR1 DFQATT and CDR2 SNEGSKA (reference sequence). This chain's CDR3 is CSANGAGIGETQYF. CDR3 sequence (DNA): TGCAGTGCCAACGGGGCAGGAATTGGCGAGACCCAGTACTTC.

At least ten counts were recorded for this clonotype. The gene calls are TRBV20-1 and TRBJ1-4; D is undetermined. The length of the CDR3 is 13 residues. V lost 3 bases and J lost 8, with 13 bases in between. Germline values: CDR1 DFQATT, CDR2 SNEGSKA (reference sequence). CDR3 DNA sequence: TGCAGTGCTAGCGGGTGGTCGGAGGAAAAACTGTTTTTT. Residues: CSASGWSEEKLFF.

This clonotype turned up a few times. The chain uses TRBV20-1 and TRBJ2-3, with unresolved D. The CDR3 runs 15 residues. Germline V CDR1 and CDR2: DFQATT, SNEGSKA (reference sequence). V was cut by 2 bases and J by 0 bases, with 12 bases left in between. In DNA form, the CDR3 reads TGCAGTGCTAGAATTGCTAGTCCTAGCACAGATACGCAGTATTTT. Translation: CSARIASPSTDTQYF.

At least ten counts were recorded for this clonotype. The chain links TRBV20-1 to TRBJ2-3; D perhaps matches TRBD2 (5 bases). V lost 8 bases to trimming and J lost 3 bases, with 21 bases between them. Germline assignment: CDR1 DFQATT and CDR2 SNEGSKA (reference sequence). The CDR3 loop spans 15 amino acids. Here the CDR3 reads CSTNVAFRRTDTQYF. DNA for the CDR3: TGCAGTACAAACGTAGCGTTCCGACGGACAGATACGCAGTATTTT.

The sample holds a few counts of this clonotype. The chain links TRBV20-1 to TRBJ2-3, with 7 bases identical to TRBD2. Looked up from germline, CDR1 is DFQATT and CDR2 is SNEGSKA (reference sequence). The trim removed 6 bases at V and 4 bases at J, leaving 4 bases unmatched. This CDR3 region has 12 residues. The CDR3 loop reads CSAREGADTQYF. The CDR3 DNA reads as TGCAGTGCCAGGGAGGGCGCAGATACGCAGTATTTT.

This clonotype was seen a handful of times. The V and J genes are TRBV10-3 and TRBJ2-7; 9 nucleotides match TRBD1. The CDR3 sequence is 14 residues long. In germline, CDR1 is ENHRY, CDR2 SYGVKD. J was trimmed by 4 bases and V by 6 bases; bases with no gene match: 7. As DNA, the CDR3 is TGTGCCATCAGCGCAACAGGGGGCCAATACGAGCAGTACTTC. The encoded protein is CAISATGGQYEQYF.